The next 17 T cell receptor beta chains were all read from a single sample in a study of cytomegalovirus exposure and HLA in healthy donors. The table came from immunoSEQ multiplex PCR; TCRdb's copy has only in-frame clones and leaves some out. The sample comprises 300,000 or so clones, roughly 86% of which are singletons, and around 0.96% rests with the top ten. Sequences were obtained from PBMCs. These receptors were taken from a man younger than 40 in good health and CMV-seronegative.

The V and J genes are TRBV6-1 and TRBJ2-1, with D hard to call. Germline CDR1 is MNHNS and CDR2 is SASEGT. The CDR3 loop spans 15 amino acids. Between the trimmed V and J ends, which lost 2 bases and 7 bases, there was a span of 15 bases. Here the CDR3 reads CASSEPAIAMNEQFF. Written as DNA, the CDR3 is TGTGCCAGCAGTGAACCAGCGATCGCTATGAATGAGCAGTTCTTC.

Points on this clone: Other DNA sequences in the sample encode the same CDR3. The rearrangement joins TRBV5-1 to TRBJ2-7, with 7 positions matching TRBD1. V gave up 0 bases and J gave up 1 base; unmatched junction bases: 1. The germline V gene encodes CDR1 SGHRS and CDR2 YFSETQ. The length of the CDR3 is 14 residues. Here the CDR3 reads CASSLGDSSYEQYF. DNA of the CDR3: TGCGCCAGCAGCTTGGGGGACAGTTCCTACGAGCAGTACTTC. The variable domain in full, completed from reference TRBV5-1 and TRBJ2-7, reads KAGVTQTPRYLIKTRGQQVTLSCSPISGHRSVSWYQQTPGQGLQFLFEYFSETQRNKGNFPGRFSGRQFSNSRSEMNVSTLELGDSALYLCASSLGDSSYEQYFGPGTRLTVT.

The chain recombines TRBV7-2 with TRBJ1-3; possible D gene TRBD1, 6 bases. This CDR3 spans 15 amino acids. Germline loops: CDR1 SGHTA, CDR2 FQGNSA. V lost 3 bases and J lost 0, with 9 bases in between. As DNA, the CDR3 is TGTGCCAGCAGCTTCAAGACAGGCTCTGGAAACACCATATATTTT. Translating gives CASSFKTGSGNTIYF.

This clone came up a few times. The rearrangement links TRBV6-5 to TRBJ2-7, with TRBD1 as a possible D gene (6 bases). V was trimmed by 2 bases and J by 3 bases, leaving 11 bases between them. The CDR3 contains 14 residues. CDR1 is MNHEY and CDR2 is SVGAGI in the germline V gene. CDR3 nucleotide sequence: TGTGCCAGCAGTTACCTCAGGGGATACTACGAGCAGTACTTC. It is translated as CASSYLRGYYEQYF.

The chain employs TRBV7-6 and TRBJ1-4, with 8 bases matching TRBD1. The V gene's germline CDR1 is SGHVS and CDR2 FNYEAQ. Unmatched junction bases numbered 2, after V lost 5 bases and J lost 3 bases. CDR3 length: 14 amino acids. The chain's CDR3 is CASSQQGANEKLFF. As DNA, the CDR3 is TGTGCCAGCAGCCAACAGGGGGCTAATGAAAAACTGTTTTTT.

The rearrangement uses TRBV5-6 and TRBJ1-2; 9 nucleotides align to TRBD1. This CDR3 region has 14 residues. The germline CDR1 and CDR2 sequences are SGHDT and YYEEEE. Trimming took 4 bases from V and 1 from J; bases not matched to a gene: 2. In nucleotides, the CDR3 is TGTGCCAGCAGCCCGGGACAGGGTAACTATGGCTACACCTTC. Its translation: CASSPGQGNYGYTF.

This chain links TRBV5-6 with TRBJ2-7; 7 bases line up with TRBD1. Germline V gives CDR1 SGHDT, CDR2 YYEEEE. This CDR3 comprises 13 residues. Germline trimming cut 4 bases from V and 2 bases from J; bases unmatched to any gene: 3. The CDR3 DNA sequence: TGTGCCAGCAGCATAGGACAGGCCTACGAGCAGTACTTC. This translates into CASSIGQAYEQYF.

CDR3 loop: CATTTGGYRTGELFF. The DNA of the CDR3 is TGCGCCACTACTACCGGGGGGTATCGGACCGGGGAGCTGTTTTTT. The genes are TRBV10-2 and TRBJ2-2; 7 nucleotides align to TRBD2. The CDR3 contains 15 residues. Germline trimming cut 10 bases from V and 5 bases from J; bases unmatched to any gene: 13. Germline V gives CDR1 WSHSY, CDR2 SAAADI.

The chain carries TRBV5-4 and TRBJ2-1, with a tentative D call TRBD1 (6 bases). Trimming cost V 0 bases and J 8 bases, with 15 bases left between them. Germline assignment: CDR1 SGHNT and CDR2 YYREEE (reference sequence). This CDR3 comprises 15 residues. CDR3 sequence (DNA): TGTGCCAGCAGCTTGGGGGTGGGGACATGGGATGAGCAGTTCTTC. Its translation: CASSLGVGTWDEQFF.

CDR3 amino acids: CASSEGQGRSNEKLFF. The DNA of the CDR3 is TGTGCCAGCAGTGAAGGGCAGGGGCGATCTAATGAAAAACTGTTTTTT. V gene TRBV25-1 combines with J gene TRBJ1-4; tentatively, D is TRBD1 (6 bases). V shed 2 bases and J shed 3 bases, with 13 bases lying between them. The CDR3 has 16 residues. From germline, CDR1 is MGHDK and CDR2 SYGVNS.

This chain uses TRBV7-6 with TRBJ2-1, with 10 bases matching TRBD2. This CDR3 is built from 17 residues. Germline-derived CDR1 and CDR2 are SGHVS and FNYEAQ. The junction had 17 bases not matched to a gene; V was cut back by 5 bases and J by 10 bases. CDR3 DNA sequence: TGTGCCAGCAGCCTGGGCCCCTCCGGGACTAGCGTGCGAGAGCAGTTCTTC. It encodes CASSLGPSGTSVREQFF.

Only a few counts were recorded for this clone. This chain joins TRBV10-3 and TRBJ2-7, with D possibly TRBD1 on 5 matching bases. The CDR3 spans 13 residues. The germline V gene has CDR1 ENHRY and CDR2 SYGVKD. Trimming took 8 bases from V and 1 from J, leaving 12 bases between them. The chain's CDR3 is CAIRRQGSYEQYF. CDR3 DNA sequence: TGTGCCATCCGTAGGCAGGGATCCTACGAGCAGTACTTC.

This rearrangement joins TRBV18 to TRBJ2-1; possible D gene TRBD2, 5 bases. The length of the CDR3 is 14 residues. The germline V gene encodes CDR1 KGHSH and CDR2 LQKENI. V was pared by 2 bases and J by 8 bases, with 13 bases between. CDR3 residues: CASSPTRGGYEQFF. The DNA for the CDR3 is TGTGCCAGCTCACCAACACGGGGTGGCTATGAGCAGTTCTTC.

The rearrangement joins TRBV10-3 to TRBJ2-7; D unresolved. V lost 11 bases and J 3 bases, leaving 11 bases between the germline ends. Germline V gene sequence: CDR1 ENHRY, CDR2 SYGVKD. The CDR3 loop spans 11 amino acids. This CDR3 reads CAAQDNYEQYF. The DNA of the CDR3 is TGTGCCGCTCAAGACAACTACGAGCAGTACTTC.

V gene TRBV5-6 combines with J gene TRBJ2-7, with D possibly being TRBD2 (6 bases). CDR1 SGHDT and CDR2 YYEEEE come from the germline V gene. This CDR3 spans 12 amino acids. V was pared by 4 bases and J by 3 bases, with 8 bases between. In DNA form, the CDR3 reads TGTGCCAGCAGCCGGGGACTCTACGAGCAGTACTTC. This gives the protein CASSRGLYEQYF.

This clone came up once. The chain combines TRBV5-6 with TRBJ1-1, with TRBD1 as a possible D gene (5 bases). Germline V gene data show CDR1 as SGHDT and CDR2 as YYEEEE. V was trimmed by 0 bases and J by 5 bases, leaving 11 bases between them. CDR3 length: 14 residues. Here the CDR3 DNA reads TGTGCCAGCAGCTTGGGTCCGGGGGGGACTGAAGCTTTCTTT. This gives the protein CASSLGPGGTEAFF.

This chain joins TRBV7-6 and TRBJ2-5, with 10 bases that match TRBD2. Germline V gene data show CDR1 as SGHVS and CDR2 as FNYEAQ. V was pared by 2 bases and J by 2 bases, with 5 bases of the junction left unmatched. The CDR3 has 16 residues. CDR3 sequence: CASSLSGLAEQETQYF. The DNA of the CDR3 is TGTGCCAGCAGCTTAAGCGGACTAGCGGAGCAAGAGACCCAGTACTTC.